This TCR beta chain was sequenced in a study of T cells in Graves' hyperthyroidism and ophthalmopathy. This clonotype was detected many times. V shed 1 base and J 9 bases; nucleotides not matched to a gene: 7. The CDR3 extends over 15 amino acids. CDR1 is SGHAT and CDR2 is FQNNGV in the germline V gene. Amplification of TCR beta CDR3 regions was performed using RNA transcripts as template. During a first-round RT-PCR of the TCR CDR3, the HTBI primer set was used. A single record per CDR3 protein comes from TCRdb applying MiXCR to the multiplex PCR reads. The sample lists about 400,000 distinct CDR3 sequences; around 14% were seen once.

The source material was blood. The sequence was obtained from a woman aged 30 to 39 with Graves' hyperthyroidism. The chain is built from TRBV11-2 and TRBJ2-1; TRBD2 matches 9 bases. DNA for the CDR3: TGTGCCAGCAGCTTAGCGATAGCGGGGGAAGGTGAGCAGTTCTTC. Translation gives CASSLAIAGEGEQFF.